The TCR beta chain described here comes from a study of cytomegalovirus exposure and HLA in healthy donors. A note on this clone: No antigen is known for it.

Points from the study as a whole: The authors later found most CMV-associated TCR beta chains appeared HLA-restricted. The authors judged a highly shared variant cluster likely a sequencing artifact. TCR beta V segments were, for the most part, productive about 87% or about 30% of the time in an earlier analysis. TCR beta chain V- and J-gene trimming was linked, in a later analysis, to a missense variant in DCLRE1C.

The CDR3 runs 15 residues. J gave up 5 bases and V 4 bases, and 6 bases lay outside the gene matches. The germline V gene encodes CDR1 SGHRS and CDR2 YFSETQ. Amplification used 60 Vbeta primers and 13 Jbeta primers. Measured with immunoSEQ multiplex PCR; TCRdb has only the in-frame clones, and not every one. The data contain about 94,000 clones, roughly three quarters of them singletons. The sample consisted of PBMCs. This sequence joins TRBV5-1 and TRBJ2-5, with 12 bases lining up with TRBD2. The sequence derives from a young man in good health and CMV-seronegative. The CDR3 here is CASSLAGGPGETQYF. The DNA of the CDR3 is TGCGCCAGCAGCCTAGCGGGGGGGCCGGGGGAGACCCAGTACTTC. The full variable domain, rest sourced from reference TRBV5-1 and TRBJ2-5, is KAGVTQTPRYLIKTRGQQVTLSCSPISGHRSVSWYQQTPGQGLQFLFEYFSETQRNKGNFPGRFSGRQFSNSRSEMNVSTLELGDSALYLCASSLAGGPGETQYFGPGTRLLVL.